A selection of T cell receptor beta chains follows, all from one sample in a study of cytomegalovirus exposure and HLA in healthy donors. Using immunoSEQ multiplex PCR, the repertoire was profiled, and TCRdb retains in-frame clones only, with some absent. The data hold about 160,000 clones, with roughly 77% observed a single time. Sequenced input: PBMCs. The source of these receptors is a human donor in good health. Each CDR3 is given with its conserved first and last residue. The D gene is left open where the match is weak. Rows give clone size only sometimes, using once, few, many, or a class for an expanded clone.

abundance	d_gene	v_gene	j_gene	CDR3aa	CDR3nt
-	-	TRBV15	TRBJ1-1	CATSGVGQEAFF	TGTGCCACCAGCGGGGTCGGACAGGAAGCTTTCTTT
-	TRBD1	TRBV19	TRBJ2-7	CASSPGTGFISQYF	TGTGCCAGTAGTCCAGGGACAGGGTTTATATCCCAGTACTTC
-	-	TRBV15	TRBJ1-2	CATSRDLNYGYTF	TGTGCCACCAGCAGAGATCTTAACTATGGCTACACCTTC
-	TRBD2	TRBV7-9	TRBJ2-2	CASRGLAGNTGELFF	TGTGCCAGCAGGGGACTAGCGGGGAACACCGGGGAGCTGTTTTTT
-	TRBD2	TRBV6-5	TRBJ2-1	CASSSARLAVNEQFF	TGTGCCAGCAGTTCCGCCCGACTAGCGGTGAATGAGCAGTTCTTC
-	-	TRBV18	TRBJ2-2	CASSPRTTNTGELFF	TGTGCCAGCTCCCCTAGGACAACGAACACCGGGGAGCTGTTTTTT
once	-	TRBV5-1	TRBJ1-1	CASSQRVGNTEAFF	TGCGCCAGCAGCCAGCGGGTGGGGAACACTGAAGCTTTCTTT
-	-	TRBV7-9	TRBJ1-1	CASRREAEAFF	TGTGCCAGCAGACGCGAAGCTGAAGCTTTCTTT
-	-	TRBV15	TRBJ2-7	CATSRDNPGIYEQYF	TGTGCCACCAGCAGAGATAACCCAGGGATCTACGAGCAGTACTTC
-	-	TRBV19	TRBJ1-2	CASTVPEGNGYTF	TGTGCCAGTACCGTGCCGGAGGGGAATGGCTACACCTTC